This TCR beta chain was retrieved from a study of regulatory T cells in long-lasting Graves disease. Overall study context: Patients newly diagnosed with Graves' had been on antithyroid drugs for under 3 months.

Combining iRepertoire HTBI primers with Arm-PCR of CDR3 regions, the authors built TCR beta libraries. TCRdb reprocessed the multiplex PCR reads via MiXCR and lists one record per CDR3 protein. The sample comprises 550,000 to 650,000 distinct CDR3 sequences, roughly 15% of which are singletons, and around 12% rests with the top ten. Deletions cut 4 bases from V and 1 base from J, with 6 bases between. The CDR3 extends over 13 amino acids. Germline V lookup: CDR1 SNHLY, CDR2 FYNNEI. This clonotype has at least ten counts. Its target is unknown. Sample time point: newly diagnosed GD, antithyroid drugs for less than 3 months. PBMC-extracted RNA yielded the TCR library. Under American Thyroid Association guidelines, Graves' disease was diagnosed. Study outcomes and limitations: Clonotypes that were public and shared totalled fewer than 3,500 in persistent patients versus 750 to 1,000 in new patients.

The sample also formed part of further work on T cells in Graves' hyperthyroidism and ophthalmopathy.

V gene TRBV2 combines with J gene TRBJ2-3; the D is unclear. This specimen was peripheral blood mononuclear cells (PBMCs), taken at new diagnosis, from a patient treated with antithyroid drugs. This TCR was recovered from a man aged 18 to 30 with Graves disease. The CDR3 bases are TGTGCCAGCAGTGTGAGCCGCACAGATACGCAGTATTTT. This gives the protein CASSVSRTDTQYF. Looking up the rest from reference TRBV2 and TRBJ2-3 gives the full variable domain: EPEVTQTPSHQVTQMGQEVILRCVPISNHLYFYWYRQILGQKVEFLVSFYNNEISEKSEIFDDQFSVERPDGSNFTLKIRSTKLEDSAMYFCASSVSRTDTQYFGPGTRLTVL.